One sample yielded the 19 T cell receptor beta chains listed below, sequenced in a study of identical twins. From the 5' RACE reads, TCRdb called clonotypes with MiXCR, one entry per CDR3 protein. Here the sample spans around 160,000 distinct CDR3 sequences, 3% to 4.5% being singletons. The sample taken for sequencing was memory T cells sorted from blood. The origin of the receptors is a man between 18 and 29 years old in good health.

There are many counts of this clonotype. V is TRBV10-3 and J is TRBJ2-1; D gene uncertain. Germline V gene sequence: CDR1 ENHRY, CDR2 SYGVKD. The CDR3 sequence is 10 residues long. V was shortened by 9 bases and J by 5 bases, with 5 bases between the two germline ends. For the CDR3, the DNA is TGTGCCATAGGACACAATGAGCAGTTCTTC. It codes for CAIGHNEQFF.

This clonotype has a handful of counts. The V and J genes are TRBV6-2 or TRBV6-3 and TRBJ2-4; D could derive from TRBD1 or TRBD2 (5 bases each). In germline, CDR1 is MNHEY, CDR2 SVGEGT. This CDR3 contains 14 residues. V lost 5 bases and J lost 2, with 10 bases in between. CDR3 protein: CASSPSGPKNIQYF. In nucleotides, the CDR3 is TGTGCCAGCAGTCCCTCGGGACCCAAAAACATTCAGTACTTC.

This clonotype was observed many times. The rearrangement joins TRBV6-5 to TRBJ2-7; D might be TRBD1 or TRBD2, each matching 5 bases. Trimming shortened V by 6 bases and J by 6 bases, and 15 bases separated the two germline ends. Germline V gene lookup returns CDR1 MNHEY and CDR2 SVGAGI. This CDR3 region has 13 residues. The CDR3 nucleotides read TGTGCCAGCAGCTACGGGGCCTCGCGCGAGCAGTACTTC. Protein sequence: CASSYGASREQYF.

Comment on this clonotype: This may come from a read error, since a much larger clone is one base off. In this CDR3 the conserved last residue, phenylalanine or tryptophan, is missing, so a read error is likely. The gene calls are TRBV20-1 and TRBJ2-5, with 16 bases fitting TRBD2. The CDR3 has 15 amino acids. Germline assignment: CDR1 DFQATT and CDR2 SNEGSKA (reference sequence). Trimming at V came to 6 bases and at J to 4 bases, leaving 5 bases not matched to a gene. The CDR3 reads CSAEGLAGGPETQYC. The CDR3 bases are TGCAGTGCGGAGGGACTAGCGGGAGGGCCAGAGACCCAGTACTGC.

This clonotype was observed many times. The chain links TRBV29-1 to TRBJ1-2, with a possible D match to TRBD1 (5 bases). This CDR3 contains 15 residues. V lost 1 base, J lost 6 bases, and 18 bases lay in between. CDR1 and CDR2 from the germline V gene are SQVTM and ANQGSEA. CDR3 loop: CSVEGLGTAVDGYTF. CDR3 DNA: TGCAGCGTTGAAGGCTTGGGGACCGCGGTAGATGGCTACACCTTC.

This clonotype showed up many times. The rearrangement joins TRBV2 to TRBJ1-5, with 9 bases lining up with TRBD1. V lost 3 bases to trimming and J lost 6 bases; unmatched junction nucleotides: 3. CDR3 length: 14 residues. The germline V gene has CDR1 SNHLY and CDR2 FYNNEI. CDR3 bases: TGTGCCAGCAGTGAGGGACAGGGAAGTCAGCCCCAGCATTTT. It translates to CASSEGQGSQPQHF.

The sample holds many counts of this clonotype. This chain joins TRBV3-1 and TRBJ1-3; D gene unclear. The CDR3 totals 11 residues. CDR1 is LGHDT, CDR2 YNNKEL, per germline (reference sequence). Trimming took off 6 bases at V and 8 bases at J, with 8 bases between the two ends. This CDR3 reads CASSRGDTIYF. In nucleotides, the CDR3 is TGTGCCAGCAGTCGTGGGGACACCATATATTTT.

This clonotype was seen at least ten times. The chain has TRBV5-6 and TRBJ2-4; a weak D match, TRBD1 (6 bases). From germline, CDR1 is SGHDT and CDR2 YYEEEE. The CDR3 consists of 17 residues. V lost 4 bases to trimming and J lost 0 bases, with 17 bases between them. CDR3 bases: TGTGCCAGCAGCCAGACCATTAACAGGGTAGCCAAAAACATTCAGTACTTC. It translates to CASSQTINRVAKNIQYF.

This clonotype was detected many times. This chain connects TRBV7-9 to TRBJ1-4, with D unresolved. CDR1 is SEHNR, CDR2 FQNEAQ, per germline (reference sequence). V lost 5 bases and J lost 4, with 11 bases in between. The CDR3 has 14 residues. Here the CDR3 reads CASSGGRFNEKLFF. For the CDR3, the DNA is TGTGCCAGCAGCGGCGGACGGTTTAATGAAAAACTGTTTTTT.

This clonotype was counted many times. The CDR3 reads CASNDRLRTDTQYF. The CDR3 nucleotides read TGTGCCAGCAATGATAGACTGCGCACAGATACGCAGTATTTT. The V and J genes are TRBV12-3 or TRBV12-4 and TRBJ2-3; D remains unclear. The CDR3 contains 14 residues. Trimming cost V 7 bases and J 1 base, with 12 bases left between them.

This clonotype was counted many times. The chain recombines TRBV6-5 with TRBJ1-2; weak D call: TRBD1 (5 bases). The germline gives CDR1 MNHEY, CDR2 SVGAGI. The CDR3 consists of 12 residues. V gave up 11 bases and J gave up 7 bases, with 17 bases separating them. CDR3 sequence (DNA): TGTGCCGGCCGGGACCCAATAACTGGCTACACCTTC. It codes for CAGRDPITGYTF.

The chain couples TRBV3-1 to TRBJ1-1; D gene unclear. Germline loops: CDR1 LGHDT, CDR2 YNNKEL (reference sequence). V was pared by 7 bases and J by 7 bases, with 10 bases between. The CDR3 extends over 11 amino acids. The CDR3 spells CASTRSGEAFF. The CDR3 bases are TGTGCCAGCACCCGGTCGGGTGAAGCTTTCTTT.

As to this clonotype: This may come from a read error, since a much larger clone is one base off. V and J are TRBV28 and TRBJ2-1; tentatively, D is TRBD1 (5 bases). Between the trimmed V and J ends, which lost 1 base and 9 bases, there was a span of 10 bases. This CDR3 comprises 13 residues. CDR1 is MDHEN, CDR2 SYDVKM, per germline. The CDR3 DNA follows: TGTGCCAGCAGTTTATCAGGGAACTTTGAGCAGTTCTTC. Translated: CASSLSGNFEQFF. The full variable domain, with the rest looked up from reference TRBV28 and TRBJ2-1, is DVKVTQSSRYLVKRTGEKVFLECVQDMDHENMFWYRQDPGLGLRLIYFSYDVKMKEKGDIPEGYSVSREKKERFSLILESASTNQTSMYLCASSLSGNFEQFFGPGTRLTVL.

This chain uses TRBV7-7 with TRBJ1-3, with a weak D call TRBD1 (5 bases). The V gene's germline CDR1 is SSHAT and CDR2 FNYEAQ (reference sequence). V was shortened by 5 bases and J by 1 base, with 12 bases between the two germline ends. The CDR3 has 15 amino acids. The CDR3 region is CASSPGNPSGNTIYF. As DNA, the CDR3 is TGTGCCAGCAGCCCAGGGAATCCGTCTGGAAACACCATATATTTT.

This clonotype has a count of ten or more. V and J are TRBV7-8 and TRBJ2-5; D might be TRBD2 (5 bases). The CDR3 length is 15 residues. The germline CDR1 and CDR2 sequences are SGHVS and FQNEAQ. The V and J ends lost 1 base and 7 bases respectively, with 16 bases between them. The CDR3 protein is CASSLVDGVGGTQYF. CDR3 DNA sequence: TGTGCCAGCAGCTTAGTAGACGGGGTTGGCGGGACCCAGTACTTC.

Ten or more counts support this clonotype. The chain joins TRBV12-5 to TRBJ2-7; 8 bases align to TRBD2. The CDR3 is 12 amino acids. The germline V gene has CDR1 LGHNT and CDR2 FRNRAP. V lost 5 bases, J lost 6 bases, and 3 bases stayed unmatched. CDR3 sequence: CASGHAGGEQYF. CDR3 DNA sequence: TGTGCTAGTGGTCACGCGGGGGGCGAGCAGTACTTC.

This clonotype occurred many times. The chain joins TRBV7-9 to TRBJ2-1; TRBD2 agrees at 8 bases. Germline V gene data show CDR1 as SEHNR and CDR2 as FQNEAQ (reference sequence). CDR3 length: 17 amino acids. V dropped 2 bases and J dropped 7; count of bases not matched to a gene: 13. The CDR3 reads CASSLFTGRALGNEQFF. The CDR3 DNA reads as TGTGCCAGCAGCTTATTTACCGGGAGGGCCCTCGGGAATGAGCAGTTCTTC.

This clonotype occurred many times. J is TRBJ2-1 and V is TRBV12-3 or TRBV12-4; 10 bases line up with TRBD2. V gave up 4 bases and J gave up 0 bases; unmatched junction bases: 3. This CDR3 is built from 16 residues. This chain's CDR3 is CASSSLAGSSYNEQFF. The CDR3 DNA is TGTGCCAGCAGTTCACTAGCGGGGAGCTCCTACAATGAGCAGTTCTTC.

This clonotype was seen at least ten times. The chain couples TRBV6-4 to TRBJ2-7, with 9 nucleotides matching TRBD2. The CDR3 spans 16 residues. Germline V gives CDR1 MRHNA, CDR2 SNTAGT. V was pared by 6 bases and J by 7 bases, with 16 bases of the junction left unmatched. CDR3 nucleotides: TGTGCCAGCAGGGATGATAGCGGGAGACAGAGGAGGGAGCAGTACTTC. Protein sequence: CASRDDSGRQRREQYF.